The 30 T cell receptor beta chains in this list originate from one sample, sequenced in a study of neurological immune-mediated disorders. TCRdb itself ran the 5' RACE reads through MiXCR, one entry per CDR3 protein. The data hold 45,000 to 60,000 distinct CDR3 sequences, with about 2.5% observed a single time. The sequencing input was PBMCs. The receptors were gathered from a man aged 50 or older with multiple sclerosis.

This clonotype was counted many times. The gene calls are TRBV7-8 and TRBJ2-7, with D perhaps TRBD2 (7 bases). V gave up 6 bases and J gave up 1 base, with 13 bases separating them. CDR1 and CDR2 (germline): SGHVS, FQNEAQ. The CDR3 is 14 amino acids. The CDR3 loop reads CASSLGGLSYEQYF. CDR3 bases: TGTGCCAGCAGTCTGGGGGGGCTGTCCTACGAGCAGTACTTC.

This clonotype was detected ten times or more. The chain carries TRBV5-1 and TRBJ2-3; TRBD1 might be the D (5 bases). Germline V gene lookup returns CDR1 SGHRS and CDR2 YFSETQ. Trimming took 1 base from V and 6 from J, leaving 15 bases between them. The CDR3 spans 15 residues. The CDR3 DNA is TGCGCCAGCAGCTTGAGGGGTACAAGGCAGGATACGCAGTATTTT. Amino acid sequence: CASSLRGTRQDTQYF.

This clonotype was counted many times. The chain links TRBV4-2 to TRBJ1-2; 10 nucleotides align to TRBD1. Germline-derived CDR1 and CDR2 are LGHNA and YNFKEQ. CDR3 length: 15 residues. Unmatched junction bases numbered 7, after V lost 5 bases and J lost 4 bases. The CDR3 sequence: CASSSRDRGAYGYTF. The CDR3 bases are TGTGCCAGCAGCTCCCGGGACAGGGGCGCCTATGGCTACACCTTC.

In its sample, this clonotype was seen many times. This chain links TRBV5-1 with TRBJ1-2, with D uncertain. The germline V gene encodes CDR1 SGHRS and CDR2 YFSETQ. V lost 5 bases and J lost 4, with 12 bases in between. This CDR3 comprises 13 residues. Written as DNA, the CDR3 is TGCGCCAGCAGGGAGGGCGATTCCTATGGCTACACCTTC. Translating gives CASREGDSYGYTF.

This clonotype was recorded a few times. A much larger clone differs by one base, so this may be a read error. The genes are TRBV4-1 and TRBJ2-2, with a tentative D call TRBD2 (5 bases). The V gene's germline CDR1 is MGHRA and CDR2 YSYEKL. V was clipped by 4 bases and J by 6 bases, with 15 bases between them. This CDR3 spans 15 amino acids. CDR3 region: CASSPRVGLAGELFF. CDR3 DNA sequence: TGCGCCAGCAGCCCGCGGGTAGGGTTGGCCGGGGAGCTGTTTTTT.

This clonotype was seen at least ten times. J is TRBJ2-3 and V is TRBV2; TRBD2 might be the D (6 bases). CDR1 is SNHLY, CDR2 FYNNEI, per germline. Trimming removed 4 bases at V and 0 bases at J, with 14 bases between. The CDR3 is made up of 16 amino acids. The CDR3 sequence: CASSVLAASSTDTQYF. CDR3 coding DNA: TGTGCCAGCAGTGTACTAGCAGCCTCTAGCACAGATACGCAGTATTTT.

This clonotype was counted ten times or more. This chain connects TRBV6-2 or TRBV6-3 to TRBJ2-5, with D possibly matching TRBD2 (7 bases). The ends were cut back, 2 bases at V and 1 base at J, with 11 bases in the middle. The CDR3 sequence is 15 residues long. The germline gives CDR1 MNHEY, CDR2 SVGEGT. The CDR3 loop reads CASSYGGGTQETQYF. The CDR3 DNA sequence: TGTGCCAGCAGTTACGGCGGGGGCACCCAAGAGACCCAGTACTTC.

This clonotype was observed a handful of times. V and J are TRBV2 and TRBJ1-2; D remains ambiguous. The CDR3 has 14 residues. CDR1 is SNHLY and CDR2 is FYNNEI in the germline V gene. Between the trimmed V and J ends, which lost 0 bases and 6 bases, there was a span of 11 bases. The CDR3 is CASSEAGTLNGYTF. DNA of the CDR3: TGTGCCAGCAGTGAAGCAGGCACACTCAATGGCTACACCTTC.

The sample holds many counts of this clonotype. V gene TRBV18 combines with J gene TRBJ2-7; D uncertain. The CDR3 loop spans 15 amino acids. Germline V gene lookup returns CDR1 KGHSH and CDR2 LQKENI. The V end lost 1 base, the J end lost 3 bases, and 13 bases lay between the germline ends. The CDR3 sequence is CASSPRIVLYYEQYF. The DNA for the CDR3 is TGTGCCAGCTCACCACGAATTGTACTCTACTACGAGCAGTACTTC.

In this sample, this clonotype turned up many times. The CDR3 protein is CASRSGARDLEAFF. CDR3 in DNA: TGTGCCAGTAGGAGCGGGGCACGGGACCTTGAAGCTTTCTTT. This chain uses TRBV7-9 with TRBJ1-1; D is possibly TRBD1 (5 bases). CDR1 and CDR2 (germline): SEHNR, FQNEAQ (reference sequence). The V end lost 9 bases, the J end lost 7 bases, and 21 bases lay between the germline ends. This CDR3 is 14 amino acids long.

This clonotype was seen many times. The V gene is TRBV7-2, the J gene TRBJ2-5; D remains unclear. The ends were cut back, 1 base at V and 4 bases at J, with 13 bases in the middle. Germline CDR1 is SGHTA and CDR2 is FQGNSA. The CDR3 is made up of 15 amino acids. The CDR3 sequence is CASSLEKDPLETQYF. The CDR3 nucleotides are TGTGCCAGCAGCTTAGAGAAAGACCCGTTAGAGACCCAGTACTTC. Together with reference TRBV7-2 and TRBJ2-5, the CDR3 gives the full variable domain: GAGVSQSPSNKVTEKGKDVELRCDPISGHTALYWYRQSLGQGLEFLIYFQGNSAPDKSGLPSDRFSAERTGGSVSTLTIQRTQQEDSAVYLCASSLEKDPLETQYFGPGTRLLVL.

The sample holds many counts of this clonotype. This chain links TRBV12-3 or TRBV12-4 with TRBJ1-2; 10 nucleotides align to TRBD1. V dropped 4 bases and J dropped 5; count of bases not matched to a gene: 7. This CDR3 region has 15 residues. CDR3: CASSSGTGVWYGYTF. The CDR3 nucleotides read TGTGCCAGCAGTTCCGGGACAGGGGTATGGTATGGCTACACCTTC.

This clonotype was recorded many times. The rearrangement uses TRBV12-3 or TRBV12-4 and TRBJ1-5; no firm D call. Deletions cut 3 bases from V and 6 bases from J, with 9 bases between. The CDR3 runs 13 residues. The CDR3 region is CASSLVGSQPQHF. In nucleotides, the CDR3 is TGTGCCAGCAGTTTGGTTGGGAGTCAGCCCCAGCATTTT.

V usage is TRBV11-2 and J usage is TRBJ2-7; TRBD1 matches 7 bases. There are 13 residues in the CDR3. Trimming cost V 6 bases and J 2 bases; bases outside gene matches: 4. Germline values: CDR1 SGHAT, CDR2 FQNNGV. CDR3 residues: CASSSTGAYEQYF. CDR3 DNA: TGTGCCAGCAGTTCAACAGGGGCCTACGAGCAGTACTTC.

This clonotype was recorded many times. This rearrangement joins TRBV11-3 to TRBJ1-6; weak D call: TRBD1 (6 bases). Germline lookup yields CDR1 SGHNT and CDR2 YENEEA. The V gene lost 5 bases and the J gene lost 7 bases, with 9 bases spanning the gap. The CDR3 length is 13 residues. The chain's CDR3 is CASSLDRNSPLHF. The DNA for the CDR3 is TGTGCCAGCAGCCTGGACAGAAATTCACCCCTCCACTTT.

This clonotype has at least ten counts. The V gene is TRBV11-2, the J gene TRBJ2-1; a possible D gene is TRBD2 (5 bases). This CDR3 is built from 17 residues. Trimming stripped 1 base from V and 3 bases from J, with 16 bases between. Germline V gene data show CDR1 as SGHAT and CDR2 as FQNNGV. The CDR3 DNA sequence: TGTGCCAGCAGCTTAGGGAGAGGGTACACGGGCTACAATGAGCAGTTCTTC. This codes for CASSLGRGYTGYNEQFF.

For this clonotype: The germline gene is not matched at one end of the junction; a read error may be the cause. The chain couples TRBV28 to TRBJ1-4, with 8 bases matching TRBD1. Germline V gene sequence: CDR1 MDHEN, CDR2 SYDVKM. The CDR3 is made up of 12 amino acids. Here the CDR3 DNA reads TGTGACAGCGGTAACAGGGGGGAAAAACTGTTTTTT. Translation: CDSGNRGEKLFF. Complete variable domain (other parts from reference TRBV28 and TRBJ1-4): DVKVTQSSRYLVKRTGEKVFLECVQDMDHENMFWYRQDPGLGLRLIYFSYDVKMKEKGDIPEGYSVSREKKERFSLILESASTNQTSMYLCDSGNRGEKLFFGSGTQLSVL.

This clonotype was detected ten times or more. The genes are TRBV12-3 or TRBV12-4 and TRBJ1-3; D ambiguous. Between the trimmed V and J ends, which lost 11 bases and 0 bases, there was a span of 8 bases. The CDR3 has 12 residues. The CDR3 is CAQSLSGNTIYF. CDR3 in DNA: TGTGCCCAGAGCCTCTCTGGAAACACCATATATTTT.

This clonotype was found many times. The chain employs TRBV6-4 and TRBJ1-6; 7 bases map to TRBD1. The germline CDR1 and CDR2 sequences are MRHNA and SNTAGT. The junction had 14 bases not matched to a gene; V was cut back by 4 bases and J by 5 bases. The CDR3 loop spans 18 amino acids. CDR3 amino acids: CASSAVGGRGSNNSPLHF. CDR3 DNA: TGTGCCAGCAGTGCCGTCGGGGGCAGGGGGAGCAATAATTCACCCCTCCACTTT.

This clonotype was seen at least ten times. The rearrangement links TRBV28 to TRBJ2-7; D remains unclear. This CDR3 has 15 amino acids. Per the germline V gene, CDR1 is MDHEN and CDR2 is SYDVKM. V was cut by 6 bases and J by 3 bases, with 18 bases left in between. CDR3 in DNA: TGTGCCAGCAGCCCCTTTAGGAGTGGAATCTACGAGCAGTACTTC. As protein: CASSPFRSGIYEQYF. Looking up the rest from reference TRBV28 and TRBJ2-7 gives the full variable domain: DVKVTQSSRYLVKRTGEKVFLECVQDMDHENMFWYRQDPGLGLRLIYFSYDVKMKEKGDIPEGYSVSREKKERFSLILESASTNQTSMYLCASSPFRSGIYEQYFGPGTRLTVT.

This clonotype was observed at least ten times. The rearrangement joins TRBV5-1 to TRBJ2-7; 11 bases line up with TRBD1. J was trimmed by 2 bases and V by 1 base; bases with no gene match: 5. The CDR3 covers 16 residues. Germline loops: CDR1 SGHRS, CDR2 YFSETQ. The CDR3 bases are TGCGCCAGCAGCTTGATGCGGGACAGGGGGGCCTACGAGCAGTACTTC. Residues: CASSLMRDRGAYEQYF.

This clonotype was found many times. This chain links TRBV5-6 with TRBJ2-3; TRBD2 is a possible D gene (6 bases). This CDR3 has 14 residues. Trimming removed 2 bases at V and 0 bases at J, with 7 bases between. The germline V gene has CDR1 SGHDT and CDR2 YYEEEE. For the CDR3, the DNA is TGTGCCAGCAGCTTCGGGACTAGCACAGATACGCAGTATTTT. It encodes CASSFGTSTDTQYF. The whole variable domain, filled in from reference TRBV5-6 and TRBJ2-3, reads DAGVTQSPTHLIKTRGQQVTLRCSPKSGHDTVSWYQQALGQGPQFIFQYYEEEERQRGNFPDRFSGHQFPNYSSELNVNALLLGDSALYLCASSFGTSTDTQYFGPGTRLTVL.

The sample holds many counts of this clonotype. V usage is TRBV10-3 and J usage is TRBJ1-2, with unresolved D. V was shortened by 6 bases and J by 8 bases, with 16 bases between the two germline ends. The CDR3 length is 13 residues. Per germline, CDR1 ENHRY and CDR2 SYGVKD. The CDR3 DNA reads TGTGCCATCAGACCCGGGTCCCCCGGGGGCTACACCTTC. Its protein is CAIRPGSPGGYTF.

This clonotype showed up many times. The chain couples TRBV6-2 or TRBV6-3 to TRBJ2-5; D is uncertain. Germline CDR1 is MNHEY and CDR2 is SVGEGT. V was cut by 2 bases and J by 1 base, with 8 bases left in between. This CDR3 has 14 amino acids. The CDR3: CASSYVQVQETQYF. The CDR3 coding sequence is TGTGCCAGCAGTTACGTCCAGGTCCAAGAGACCCAGTACTTC.

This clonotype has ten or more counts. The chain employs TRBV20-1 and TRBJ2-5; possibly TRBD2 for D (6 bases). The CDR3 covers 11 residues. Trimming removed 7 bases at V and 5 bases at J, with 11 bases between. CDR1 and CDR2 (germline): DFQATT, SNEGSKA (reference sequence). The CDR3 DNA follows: TGCAGTGGATACCGGGGGGAGACCCAGTACTTC. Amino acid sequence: CSGYRGETQYF.

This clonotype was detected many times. The CDR3 protein is CASSLGRRAGELFF. DNA of the CDR3: TGTGCCAGCAGCTTAGGCCGGAGGGCCGGGGAGCTGTTTTTT. The rearrangement joins TRBV13 to TRBJ2-2; D is possibly TRBD2 (6 bases). V shed 0 bases and J shed 6 bases, with 8 bases lying between them. The CDR3 has 14 residues. Per germline, CDR1 PRHDT and CDR2 FYEKMQ (reference sequence).

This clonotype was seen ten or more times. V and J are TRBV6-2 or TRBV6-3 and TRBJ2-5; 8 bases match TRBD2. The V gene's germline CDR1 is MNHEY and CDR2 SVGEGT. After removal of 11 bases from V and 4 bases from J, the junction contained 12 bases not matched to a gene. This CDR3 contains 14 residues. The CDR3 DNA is TGTGCCGCCCATCCGGGGGGGACTCGAGAGACCCAGTACTTC. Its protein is CAAHPGGTRETQYF.

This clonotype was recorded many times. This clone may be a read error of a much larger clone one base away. CDR3 sequence: CASSPGDVKEQFF. The CDR3, as DNA: TGTGCCAGCAGTCCCGGGGACGTTAAAGAGCAGTTCTTC. This chain joins TRBV28 and TRBJ2-1, with D perhaps being TRBD1 or TRBD2 (5 bases each). Trimming shortened V by 5 bases and J by 10 bases, and 15 bases separated the two germline ends. Germline lookup yields CDR1 MDHEN and CDR2 SYDVKM. CDR3 length: 13 amino acids.

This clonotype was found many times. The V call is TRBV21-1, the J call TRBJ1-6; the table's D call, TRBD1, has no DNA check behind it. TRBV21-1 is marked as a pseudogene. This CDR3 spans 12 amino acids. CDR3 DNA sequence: TGTGCCAGCACCCGGGGGGGATCACCCCTCCACTTT. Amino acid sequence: CASTRGGSPLHF.

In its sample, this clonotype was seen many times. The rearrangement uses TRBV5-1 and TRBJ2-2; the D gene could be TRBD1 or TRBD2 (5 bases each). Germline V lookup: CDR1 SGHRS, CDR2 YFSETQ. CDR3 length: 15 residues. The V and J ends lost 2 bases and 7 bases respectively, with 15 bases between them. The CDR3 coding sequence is TGCGCCAGCAGCTTAGTAAAGGGGACCGGCGGGGAGCTGTTTTTT. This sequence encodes CASSLVKGTGGELFF.